The 17 T cell receptor beta chains below all came from one sample that was sequenced in a study of blood T cells in healthy people across ages. A second about 6 to 12 cycle PCR used barcoded and J-beta primers. From the 5' RACE reads, TCRdb called clonotypes with MiXCR, one entry per CDR3 protein. The repertoire holds some 1.1 million distinct CDR3 sequences, with 30% to 40% as singletons. Sequencing was done on a sample of blood. These receptors came from a young man in good health.

On this clonotype: Germline is not matched at one junction end, which may reflect a read error. The rearrangement links TRBV7-7 to TRBJ2-1, with 7 bases identical to TRBD2. Germline loops: CDR1 SSHAT, CDR2 FNYEAQ (reference sequence). The CDR3 totals 14 residues. CDR3: CASSPKTSFGEQFF. The CDR3 coding sequence is TGTGCTAGCAGCCCCAAGACTAGCTTCGGTGAGCAGTTCTTC.

The rearrangement joins TRBV20-1 to TRBJ2-1; 7 positions match TRBD2. The V gene end was trimmed by 3 bases and the J gene end by 1 base; junction bases not matched to a gene: 6. CDR3 length equals 15 residues. Germline CDR1 and CDR2: DFQATT and SNEGSKA (reference sequence). The DNA for the CDR3 is TGCAGTGCTAGCCTAGCGGCAACTTCCTACAATGAGCAGTTCTTC. The encoded protein is CSASLAATSYNEQFF.

The rearrangement links TRBV2 to TRBJ2-3, with D unclear. V was trimmed by 3 bases and J by 2 bases, leaving 6 bases between them. There are 13 residues in the CDR3. In germline, CDR1 is SNHLY, CDR2 FYNNEI. CDR3 sequence: CASSEGATDTQYF. The DNA for the CDR3 is TGTGCCAGCAGTGAGGGCGCCACAGATACGCAGTATTTT.

The V and J genes are TRBV19 and TRBJ1-5; a possible D gene is TRBD1 (6 bases). This CDR3 region has 13 residues. V lost 5 bases to trimming and J lost 6 bases, with 11 bases between them. Germline values: CDR1 LNHDA, CDR2 SQIVND (reference sequence). As DNA, the CDR3 is TGTGCCAGTAGTCATAAGGGGGTTCAGCCCCAGCATTTT. Translated: CASSHKGVQPQHF.

The rearrangement uses TRBV10-3 and TRBJ2-1; D ambiguous. Near its end, the DNA agrees better with TRBJ2-7, so the J call may be wrong. The CDR3 is 12 amino acids. The germline V gene has CDR1 ENHRY and CDR2 SYGVKD. DNA of the CDR3: TGTGCCATCAGTGTGGAATACAATGAGCAGTACTTC. Encoded protein: CAISVEYNEQYF.

This chain joins TRBV13 and TRBJ2-1; TRBD1 matches at 8 bases. The J call is in doubt because the DNA end fits TRBJ2-7 better. Germline V gene lookup returns CDR1 PRHDT and CDR2 FYEKMQ (reference sequence). This CDR3 spans 16 amino acids. The CDR3 DNA sequence: TGTGCCAGCAGCTTAGGCCTGGACAGGGCCTACAATGAGCAGTACTTC. This gives the protein CASSLGLDRAYNEQYF.

In its sample, this clonotype was seen a few times. A much more abundant neighbour one base away suggests this may be a read error. The chain is built from TRBV4-3 and TRBJ2-3; D gene unclear. The CDR3 is made up of 14 amino acids. CDR1 LGHNA and CDR2 YSLEER come from the germline V gene. The CDR3 DNA is TGCGCCAGCGGCCAAGGTTCCCGCACAGATACGCAGTATTTT. It yields the protein CASGQGSRTDTQYF.

The chain is built from TRBV20-1 and TRBJ1-5, with a tentative D call TRBD1 (5 bases). The CDR3 sequence is 15 residues long. V was shortened by 0 bases and J by 1 base, with 10 bases between the two germline ends. CDR1 and CDR2 (germline): DFQATT, SNEGSKA (reference sequence). CDR3 coding DNA: TGCAGTGCTAGAGAGTCCGGGGGAAGCAATCAGCCCCAGCATTTT. It translates to CSARESGGSNQPQHF.

In its sample, this clonotype was seen many times. Here the CDR3 reads CASSLGQATNEKLFF. CDR3 sequence (DNA): TGTGCCAGCAGCCTAGGACAGGCAACTAATGAAAAACTGTTTTTT. The chain joins TRBV7-9 to TRBJ1-4, with TRBD1 matching 7 bases. V lost 5 bases and J lost 0; bases outside the gene matches: 3. The germline CDR1 and CDR2 sequences are SEHNR and FQNEAQ (reference sequence). The CDR3 spans 15 residues.

On this clonotype itself: A much larger clone lies one base from this, so it may be a read error. The chain is built from TRBV12-3 or TRBV12-4 and TRBJ2-3; 7 bases map to TRBD2. The junction had 5 bases not matched to a gene; V was cut back by 4 bases and J by 4 bases. CDR3 length equals 14 residues. In nucleotides, the CDR3 is TGTGCCAGCAGTTATCGCGGGAGCGCAGATACGCAGTATTTT. Its protein product is CASSYRGSADTQYF.

V and J are TRBV7-9 and TRBJ2-1; 11 positions agree with TRBD1. After removal of 1 base from V and 7 bases from J, the junction contained 6 bases not matched to a gene. Looked up from germline, CDR1 is SEHNR and CDR2 is FQNEAQ (reference sequence). The CDR3 consists of 16 residues. CDR3 sequence reads: CASSLGIGQGANEQFF. The DNA for the CDR3 is TGTGCCAGCAGCTTAGGTATTGGACAGGGGGCTAATGAGCAGTTCTTC.

This clonotype was detected only a few times. The rearrangement uses TRBV4-1 and TRBJ2-5, with 7 bases matching TRBD1. CDR3 length: 14 amino acids. The junction had 5 bases not matched to a gene; V was cut back by 4 bases and J by 3 bases. The germline V gene has CDR1 MGHRA and CDR2 YSYEKL. The CDR3 loop is CASSPIGTEETQYF. CDR3 bases: TGCGCCAGCAGCCCCATAGGGACAGAAGAGACCCAGTACTTC.

In this sample, this clonotype turned up a few times. The V gene is TRBV7-9, the J gene TRBJ1-1, with no clear D. From germline, CDR1 is SEHNR and CDR2 FQNEAQ (reference sequence). The CDR3 is 15 residues long. Trimming removed 0 bases at V and 1 base at J, with 9 bases between. The CDR3 here is CASSLAAGPNTEAFF. Written as DNA, the CDR3 is TGTGCCAGCAGCTTAGCGGCAGGTCCGAACACTGAAGCTTTCTTT.

This clonotype was seen repeatedly, ten times or more. This chain uses TRBV4-1 with TRBJ2-1; 9 bases match TRBD2. The CDR3 runs to 16 residues. Germline-derived CDR1 and CDR2 are MGHRA and YSYEKL. J gave up 4 bases and V 4 bases, and 8 bases lay outside the gene matches. The CDR3 loop reads CASSPLAGGPYNEQFF. The CDR3 nucleotides read TGCGCCAGCAGCCCCCTTGCGGGGGGGCCTTACAATGAGCAGTTCTTC.

This clonotype has only a few counts. J is TRBJ2-1 and V is TRBV27; 8 bases are a match to TRBD1. The CDR3 covers 16 residues. Germline assignment: CDR1 MNHEY and CDR2 SMNVEV (reference sequence). The V and J ends lost 5 bases and 5 bases, in that order; junction bases with no gene match: 11. The CDR3 DNA reads as TGTGCCAGCAGTCAACTCGACAGGGGAGTCCACAATGAGCAGTTCTTC. Translating it yields CASSQLDRGVHNEQFF.

V usage is TRBV12-3 or TRBV12-4 and J usage is TRBJ2-5; no clear D gene. The length of the CDR3 is 12 residues. Trimming cost V 6 bases and J 11 bases, with 16 bases left between them. CDR3 in amino acids: CASRPWRGEQYF. CDR3 coding DNA: TGTGCCAGCAGGCCCTGGCGTGGTGAGCAGTACTTC.

In its sample, this clonotype was seen a few times. V usage is TRBV7-3 and J usage is TRBJ2-7, with 10 bases aligning to TRBD1. CDR3 length: 16 amino acids. With V trimmed by 0 bases and J by 1 base, 3 bases remained unmatched. CDR1 and CDR2 from the germline V gene are SGHTA and FQGTGA. The CDR3 DNA follows: TGTGCCAGCAGCTTAACGTGGACAGGGGGTTCCTACGAGCAGTACTTC. Protein product: CASSLTWTGGSYEQYF.